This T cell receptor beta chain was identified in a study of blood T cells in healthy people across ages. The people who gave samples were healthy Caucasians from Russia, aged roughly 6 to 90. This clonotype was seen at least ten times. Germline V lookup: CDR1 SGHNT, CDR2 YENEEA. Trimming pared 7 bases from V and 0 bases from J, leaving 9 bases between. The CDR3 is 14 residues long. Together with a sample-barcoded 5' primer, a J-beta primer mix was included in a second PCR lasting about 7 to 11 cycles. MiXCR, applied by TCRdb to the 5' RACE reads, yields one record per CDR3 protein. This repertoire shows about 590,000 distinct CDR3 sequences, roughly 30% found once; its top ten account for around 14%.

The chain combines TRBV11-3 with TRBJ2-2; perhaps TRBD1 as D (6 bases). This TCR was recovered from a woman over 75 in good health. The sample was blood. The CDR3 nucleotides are TGTGCCAGCAAGGGACAAACGAACACCGGGGAGCTGTTTTTT. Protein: CASKGQTNTGELFF.